A single T cell receptor (beta chain) is shown here with its context. As yet, its antigen is unknown. This entry is derived from a study of cytomegalovirus exposure and HLA in healthy donors. General study results and limits: Researchers counted approximately 160 TCR beta chains as cytomegalovirus-associated.

Clones were sequenced by immunoSEQ multiplex PCR, and TCRdb holds only the in-frame ones, with some missing. Of tens of thousands of clones listed, around 97% are singletons. Trimming removed 0 bases from V and 5 bases from J; junction bases left unmatched: 6. The CDR3 covers 17 residues. Germline V gene sequence: CDR1 SGDLS, CDR2 YYNGEE. Sequenced sample: PBMCs. The receptor was isolated from a man between 25 and 39 years old in good health and CMV-seropositive. This sequence joins TRBV9 and TRBJ2-1; 12 bases are a match to TRBD2. CDR3 DNA: TGTGCCAGCAGCGTAGCGGGGCTAGCGGGAGGGAACAATGAGCAGTTCTTC. Translated: CASSVAGLAGGNNEQFF. Full variable domain (remainder filled in from reference TRBV9 and TRBJ2-1): DSGVTQTPKHLITATGQRVTLRCSPRSGDLSVYWYQQSLDQGLQFLIQYYNGEERAKGNILERFSAQQFPDLHSELNLSSLELGDSALYFCASSVAGLAGGNNEQFFGPGTRLTVL.